This T cell receptor beta chain was sequenced in a study of T-cell reconstitution after alpha-beta-depleted transplantation in children. Study-wide results and limits: Counts and diversity of T cells one year after transplant came mostly from newly produced T cells.

The CDR3 covers 15 residues. V was pared by 5 bases and J by 1 base, with 15 bases between. Germline values: CDR1 SGHTA, CDR2 FQGTGA. A remark on this clonotype: Its antigen remains unknown.

Using unique molecular identifiers, the investigators prepared the TCRbeta library. In TCRdb, the PCR reads were re-called with MiXCR into one record per CDR3 protein. Among hundreds of thousands of distinct CDR3 sequences listed, around 8.4% were seen once. The clonotype comes from a male patient aged 2-15 years who had a stem cell transplant for acute myeloid leukemia, so the T cells may come from the graft donor. The chain carries TRBV7-3 and TRBJ2-7; maybe TRBD1 (5 bases). The specimen was PBMCs, mostly from graft donor cells, collected 360 days after TCRalphabeta/CD19-depleted stem cell transplant. This CDR3 is CASSLRPGQSYEQYF. The DNA for the CDR3 is TGTGCCAGCAGCCTTAGACCAGGGCAGTCCTACGAGCAGTACTTC.